The clone carrying this T cell receptor (beta chain) has more than one count but fewer than ten. Its antigen is undetermined. Diagnostic assessment was based on clinical symptoms, serum thyroxine and TRAb, thyroid ultrasound and orbital computed tomography. Cells are PBMCs isolated from over 7.5 ml of fresh blood. This sample was included in a study of T cells in Graves' hyperthyroidism and ophthalmopathy. Overall study findings and caveats: Model output signaled ophthalmopathy a median roughly six months ahead of onset. Ophthalmopathy and stable hyperthyroidism were separated by a 13 V-J model.

Trimming cost V 5 bases and J 8 bases, with 18 bases left between them. The CDR3 spans 14 residues. Germline V gene sequence: CDR1 MNHNS, CDR2 SASEGT. Using RNA transcripts as the source, TCR beta CDR3 regions were amplified. The HTBI primer set drove a first-round RT-PCR of the TCR CDR3. MiXCR was run by TCRdb on the multiplex PCR reads, yielding one entry per CDR3 protein. The sample contains 530,000 or so distinct CDR3 sequences, approximately 25% of which appear only once. This sequence originates from a woman aged 25 to 39 with Graves' ophthalmopathy. The chain recombines TRBV6-1 with TRBJ1-1; a possible D gene is TRBD1 (5 bases). The sequenced material came from blood. CDR3 nucleotide sequence: TGTGCCAGCAGTCCCTTTTTGGGGCTGGCAGAAGCTTTCTTT. It is translated as CASSPFLGLAEAFF.